This T cell receptor (beta chain) was retrieved from a study of regulatory T cells in long-lasting Graves disease. General study findings and limits: Persistent Graves' patients showed reduced TCR diversity versus newly diagnosed patients. Peripheral blood alone, not thyroid tissue, underwent study.

Germline CDR1 reads SGHNT; CDR2 reads YYREEE (reference sequence). V was trimmed by 0 bases and J by 7 bases, leaving 17 bases between them. The CDR3 extends over 16 amino acids. Construction of TCR beta libraries relied on iRepertoire HTBI primers and on Arm-PCR targeting CDR3 regions. Each CDR3 protein is one row after TCRdb ran MiXCR on the multiplex PCR reads. The sample lists fewer than 550,000 distinct CDR3 sequences; about 15% were seen once. Turning to this clonotype: Its antigen is still unknown.

As for time point: newly diagnosed GD, antithyroid drugs for less than 3 months. Isolated PBMC RNA provided the starting material for the TCR library. Graves' disease was diagnosed by American Thyroid Association guidelines. These data are also associated with another study on T cells in Graves' hyperthyroidism and ophthalmopathy.

The clonotype comes from a woman aged 18-29 years with Graves disease. The chain combines TRBV5-4 with TRBJ2-1, with D tentatively TRBD2 (6 bases). Material: peripheral blood mononuclear cells (PBMCs), obtained at new diagnosis, from a patient treated with antithyroid drugs. The CDR3 sequence is CASSLAPGGNVNEQFF. The CDR3 nucleotides read TGTGCCAGCAGCTTGGCCCCAGGAGGGAATGTAAATGAGCAGTTCTTC.